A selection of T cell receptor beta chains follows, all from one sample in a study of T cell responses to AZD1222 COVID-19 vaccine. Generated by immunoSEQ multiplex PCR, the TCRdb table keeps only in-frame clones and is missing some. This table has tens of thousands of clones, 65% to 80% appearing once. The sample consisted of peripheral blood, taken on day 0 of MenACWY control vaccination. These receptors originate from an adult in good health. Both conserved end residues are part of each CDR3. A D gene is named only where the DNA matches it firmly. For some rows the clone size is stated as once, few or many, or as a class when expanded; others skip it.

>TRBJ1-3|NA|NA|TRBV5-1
TGCGCCAGCAGCTTGGACGGCGACGGTAACACCATATATTTT
CASSLDGDGNTIYF
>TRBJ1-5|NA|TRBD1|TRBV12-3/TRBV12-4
TGTGCCACCGGGACAGGGAATCAGCCCCAGCATTTT
CATGTGNQPQHF
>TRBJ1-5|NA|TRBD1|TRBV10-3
TGTGCCATCAGTGGGGGACAGGCGAATCAGCCCCAGCATTTT
CAISGGQANQPQHF
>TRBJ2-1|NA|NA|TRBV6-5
TGTGCCAGCAGCCTGGGGGGTAGATACAATGAGCAGTTCTTC
CASSLGGRYNEQFF
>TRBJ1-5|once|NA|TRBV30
TGTGCCTGGAGTAGCAGGAGCGAAGGTCAGCCCCAGCATTTT
CAWSSRSEGQPQHF
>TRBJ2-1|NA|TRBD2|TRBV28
TGTGCCAGCAGCCTAGACAGCGGGGGCTACAATGAGCAGTTCTTC
CASSLDSGGYNEQFF
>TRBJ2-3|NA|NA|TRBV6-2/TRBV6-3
TGTGCCAGCAGTTACTCAACTAGCACAGATACGCAGTATTTT
CASSYSTSTDTQYF
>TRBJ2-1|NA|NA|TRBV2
TGTGCCAGCAGCCGAGGTGTCCTTGGAGAGCAGTTCTTC
CASSRGVLGEQFF
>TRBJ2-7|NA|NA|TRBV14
TGTGCCAGCAGCCTATCCGGGACTGTCTCCTACGAGCAGTACTTC
CASSLSGTVSYEQYF
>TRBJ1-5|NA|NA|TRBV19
TGTGCCAGTAATAATGCGGGTCATCAGCCCCAGCATTTT
CASNNAGHQPQHF
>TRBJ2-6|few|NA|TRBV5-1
TGCGCCAGCAGCTCCCCGGGGGCTGGGGCCAACGTCCTGACTTTC
CASSSPGAGANVLTF
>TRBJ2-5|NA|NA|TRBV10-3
TGTGCCATCGGGAGGCGGACAGGGAGGGAAGAGACCCAGTACTTC
CAIGRRTGREETQYF
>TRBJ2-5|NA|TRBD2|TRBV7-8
TGTGCCAGCGGATGGCCCGTTTCGACTAGCGGGGGGGCAATATTAAAAGAGACCCAGTACTTC
CASGWPVSTSGGAILKETQYF
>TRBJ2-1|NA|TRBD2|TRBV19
TGTGCCAGTAGTAGACTTCCGGGAGGGCGCTCCTACAATGAGCAGTTCTTC
CASSRLPGGRSYNEQFF
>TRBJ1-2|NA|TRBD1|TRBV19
TGTGCCAGTAGTTCCGGGACAGGGGTAAACTATGGCTACACCTTC
CASSSGTGVNYGYTF
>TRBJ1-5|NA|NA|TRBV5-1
TGCGCCAGCAGCTTGGGGGACAACCCCAATCAGCCCCAGCATTTT
CASSLGDNPNQPQHF
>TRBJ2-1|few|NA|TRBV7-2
TGTGCCAGCAGCCCCCGCGCGGGGAATCCCTACAATGAGCAGTTCTTC
CASSPRAGNPYNEQFF